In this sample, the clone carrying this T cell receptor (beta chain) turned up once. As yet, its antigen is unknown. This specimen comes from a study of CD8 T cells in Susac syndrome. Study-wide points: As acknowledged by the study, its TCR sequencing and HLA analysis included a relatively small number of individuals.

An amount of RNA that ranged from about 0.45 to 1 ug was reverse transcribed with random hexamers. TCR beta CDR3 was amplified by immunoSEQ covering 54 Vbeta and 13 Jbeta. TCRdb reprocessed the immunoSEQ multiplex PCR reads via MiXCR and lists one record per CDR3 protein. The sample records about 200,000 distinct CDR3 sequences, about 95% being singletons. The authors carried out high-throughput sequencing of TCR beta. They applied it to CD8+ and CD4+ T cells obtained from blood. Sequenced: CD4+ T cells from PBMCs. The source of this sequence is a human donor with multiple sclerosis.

This chain's CDR3 is CASSSGVGSGTPQHF. The CDR3 nucleotides are TGTGCCAGCAGCTCCGGTGTGGGGAGCGGGACGCCCCAGCATTTT. The gene calls are TRBV12-3 or TRBV12-4 and TRBJ1-5, with TRBD1 as a possible D gene (5 bases). The CDR3 is made up of 15 amino acids. Trimming stripped 6 bases from V and 9 bases from J, with 21 bases between.